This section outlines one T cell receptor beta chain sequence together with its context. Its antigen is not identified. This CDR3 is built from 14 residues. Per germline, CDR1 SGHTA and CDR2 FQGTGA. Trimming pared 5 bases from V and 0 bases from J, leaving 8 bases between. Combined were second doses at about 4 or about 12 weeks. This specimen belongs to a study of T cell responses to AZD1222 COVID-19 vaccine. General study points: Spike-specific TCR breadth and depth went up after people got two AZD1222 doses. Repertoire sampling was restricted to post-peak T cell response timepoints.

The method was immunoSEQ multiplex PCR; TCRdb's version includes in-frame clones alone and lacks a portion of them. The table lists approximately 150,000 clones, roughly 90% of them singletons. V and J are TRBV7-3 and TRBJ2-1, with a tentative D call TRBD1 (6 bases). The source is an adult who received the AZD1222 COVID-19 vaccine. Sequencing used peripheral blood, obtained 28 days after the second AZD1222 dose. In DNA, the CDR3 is TGTGCCAGCAGCGGACAGAGCTCCTACAATGAGCAGTTCTTC. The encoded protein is CASSGQSSYNEQFF. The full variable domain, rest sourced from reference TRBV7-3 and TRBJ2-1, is GAGVSQTPSNKVTEKGKYVELRCDPISGHTALYWYRQSLGQGPEFLIYFQGTGAADDSGLPNDRFFAVRPEGSVSTLKIQRTERGDSAVYLCASSGQSSYNEQFFGPGTRLTVL.